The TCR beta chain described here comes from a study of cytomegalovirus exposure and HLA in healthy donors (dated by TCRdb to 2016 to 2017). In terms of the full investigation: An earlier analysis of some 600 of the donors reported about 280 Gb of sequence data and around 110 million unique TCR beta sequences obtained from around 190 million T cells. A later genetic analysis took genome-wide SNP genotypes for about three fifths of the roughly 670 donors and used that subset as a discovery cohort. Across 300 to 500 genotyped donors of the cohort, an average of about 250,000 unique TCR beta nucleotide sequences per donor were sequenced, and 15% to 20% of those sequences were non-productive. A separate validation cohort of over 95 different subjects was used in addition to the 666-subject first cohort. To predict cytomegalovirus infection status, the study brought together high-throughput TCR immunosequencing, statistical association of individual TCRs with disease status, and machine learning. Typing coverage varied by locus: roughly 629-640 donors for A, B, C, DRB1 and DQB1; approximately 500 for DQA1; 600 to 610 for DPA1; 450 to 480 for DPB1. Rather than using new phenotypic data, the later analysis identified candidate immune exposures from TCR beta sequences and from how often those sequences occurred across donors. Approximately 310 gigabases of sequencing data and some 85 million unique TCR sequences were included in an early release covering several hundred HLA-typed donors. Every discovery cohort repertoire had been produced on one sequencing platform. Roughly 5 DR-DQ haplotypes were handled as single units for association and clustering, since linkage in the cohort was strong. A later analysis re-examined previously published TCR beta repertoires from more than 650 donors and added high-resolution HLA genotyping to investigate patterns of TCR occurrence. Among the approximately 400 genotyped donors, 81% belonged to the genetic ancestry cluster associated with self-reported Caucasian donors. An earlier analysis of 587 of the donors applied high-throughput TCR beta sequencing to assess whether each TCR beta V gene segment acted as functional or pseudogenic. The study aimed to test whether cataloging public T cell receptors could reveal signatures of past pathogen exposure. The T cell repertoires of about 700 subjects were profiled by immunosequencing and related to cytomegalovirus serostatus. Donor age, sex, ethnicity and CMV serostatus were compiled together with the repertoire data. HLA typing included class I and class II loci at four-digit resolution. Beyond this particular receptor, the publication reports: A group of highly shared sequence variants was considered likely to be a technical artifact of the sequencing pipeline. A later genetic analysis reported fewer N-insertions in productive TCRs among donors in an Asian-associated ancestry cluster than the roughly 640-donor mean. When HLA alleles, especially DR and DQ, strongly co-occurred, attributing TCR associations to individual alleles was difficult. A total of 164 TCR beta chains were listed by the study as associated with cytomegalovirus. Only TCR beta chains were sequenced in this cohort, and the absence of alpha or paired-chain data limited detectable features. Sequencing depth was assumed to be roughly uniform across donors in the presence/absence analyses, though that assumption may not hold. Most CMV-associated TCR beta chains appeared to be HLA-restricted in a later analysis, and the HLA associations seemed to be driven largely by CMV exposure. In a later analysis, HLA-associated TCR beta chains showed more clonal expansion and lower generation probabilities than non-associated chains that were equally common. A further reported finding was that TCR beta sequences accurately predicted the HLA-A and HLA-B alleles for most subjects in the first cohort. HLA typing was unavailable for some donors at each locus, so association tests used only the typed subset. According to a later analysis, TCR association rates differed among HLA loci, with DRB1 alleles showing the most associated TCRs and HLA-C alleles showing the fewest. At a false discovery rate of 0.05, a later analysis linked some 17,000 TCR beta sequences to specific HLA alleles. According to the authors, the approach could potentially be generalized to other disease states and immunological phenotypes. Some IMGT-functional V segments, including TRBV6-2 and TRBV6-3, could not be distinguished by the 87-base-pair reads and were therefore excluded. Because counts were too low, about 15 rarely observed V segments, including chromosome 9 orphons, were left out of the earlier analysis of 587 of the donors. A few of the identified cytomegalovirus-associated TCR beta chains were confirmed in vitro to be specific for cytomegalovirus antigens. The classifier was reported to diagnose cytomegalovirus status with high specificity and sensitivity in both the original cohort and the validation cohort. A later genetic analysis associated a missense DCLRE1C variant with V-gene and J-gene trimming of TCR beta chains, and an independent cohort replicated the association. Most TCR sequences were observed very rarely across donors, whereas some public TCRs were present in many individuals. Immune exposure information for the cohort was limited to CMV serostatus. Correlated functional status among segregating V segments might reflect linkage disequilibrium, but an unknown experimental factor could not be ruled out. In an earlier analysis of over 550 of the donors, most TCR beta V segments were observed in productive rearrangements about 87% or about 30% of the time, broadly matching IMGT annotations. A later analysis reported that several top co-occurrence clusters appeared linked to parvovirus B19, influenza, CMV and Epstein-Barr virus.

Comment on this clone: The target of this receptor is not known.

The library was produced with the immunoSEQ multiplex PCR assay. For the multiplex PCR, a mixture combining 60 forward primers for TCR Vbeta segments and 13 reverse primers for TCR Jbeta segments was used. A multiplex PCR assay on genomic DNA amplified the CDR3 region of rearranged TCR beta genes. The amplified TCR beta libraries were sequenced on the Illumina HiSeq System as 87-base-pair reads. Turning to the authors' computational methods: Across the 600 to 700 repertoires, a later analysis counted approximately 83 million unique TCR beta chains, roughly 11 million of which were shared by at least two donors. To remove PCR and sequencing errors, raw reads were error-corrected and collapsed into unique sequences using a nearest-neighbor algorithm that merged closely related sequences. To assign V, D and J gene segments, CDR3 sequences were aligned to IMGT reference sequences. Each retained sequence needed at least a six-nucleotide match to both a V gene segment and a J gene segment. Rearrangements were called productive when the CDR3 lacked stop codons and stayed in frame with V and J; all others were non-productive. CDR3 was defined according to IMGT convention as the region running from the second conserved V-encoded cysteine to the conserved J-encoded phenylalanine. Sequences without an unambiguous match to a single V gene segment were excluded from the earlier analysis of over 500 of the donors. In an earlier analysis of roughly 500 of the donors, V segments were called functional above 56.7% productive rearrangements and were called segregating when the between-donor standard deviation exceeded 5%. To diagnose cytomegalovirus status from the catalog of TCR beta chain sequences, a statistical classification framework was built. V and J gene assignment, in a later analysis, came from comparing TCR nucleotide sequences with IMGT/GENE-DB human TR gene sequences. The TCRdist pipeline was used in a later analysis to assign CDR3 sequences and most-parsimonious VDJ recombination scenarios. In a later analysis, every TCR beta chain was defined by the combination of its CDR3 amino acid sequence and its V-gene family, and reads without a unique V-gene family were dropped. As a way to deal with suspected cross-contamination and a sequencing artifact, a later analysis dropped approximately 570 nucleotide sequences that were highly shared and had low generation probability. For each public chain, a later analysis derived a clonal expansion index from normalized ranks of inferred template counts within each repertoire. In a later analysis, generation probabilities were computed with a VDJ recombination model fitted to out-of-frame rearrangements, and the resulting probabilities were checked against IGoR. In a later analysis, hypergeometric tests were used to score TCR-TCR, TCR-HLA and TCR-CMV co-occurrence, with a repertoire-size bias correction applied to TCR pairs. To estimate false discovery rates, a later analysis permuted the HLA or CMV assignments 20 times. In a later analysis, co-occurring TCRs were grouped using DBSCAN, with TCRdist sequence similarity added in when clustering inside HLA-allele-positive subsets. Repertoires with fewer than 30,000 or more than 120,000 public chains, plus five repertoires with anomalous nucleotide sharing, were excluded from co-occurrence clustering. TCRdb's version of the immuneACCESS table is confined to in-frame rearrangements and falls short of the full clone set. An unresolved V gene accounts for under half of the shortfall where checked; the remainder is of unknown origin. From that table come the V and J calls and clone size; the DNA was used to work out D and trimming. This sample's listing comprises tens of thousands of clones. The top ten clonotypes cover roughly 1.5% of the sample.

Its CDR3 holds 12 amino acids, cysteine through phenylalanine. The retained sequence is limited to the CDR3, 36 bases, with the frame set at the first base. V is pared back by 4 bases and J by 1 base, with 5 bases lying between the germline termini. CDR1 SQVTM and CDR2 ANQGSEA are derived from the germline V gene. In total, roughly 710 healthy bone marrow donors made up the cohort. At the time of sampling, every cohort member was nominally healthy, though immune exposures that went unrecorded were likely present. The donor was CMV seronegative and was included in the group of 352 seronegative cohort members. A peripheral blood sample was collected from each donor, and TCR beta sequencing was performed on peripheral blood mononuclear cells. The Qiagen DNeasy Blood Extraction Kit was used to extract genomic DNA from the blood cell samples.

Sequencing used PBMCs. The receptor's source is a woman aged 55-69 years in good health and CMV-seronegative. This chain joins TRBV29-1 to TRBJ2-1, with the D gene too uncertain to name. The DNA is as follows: TGCAGCGTTGTAAAATCCTACAATGAGCAGTTCTTC. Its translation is CSVVKSYNEQFF.